The clone carrying this TCR beta chain was found many times. As yet, its antigen is unknown. The germline V gene has CDR1 SEHNR and CDR2 FQNEAQ (reference sequence). The V end was cut by 4 bases, the J end by 10 bases, with 20 bases between. The length of the CDR3 is 15 residues. These data originate in a study of T cells in Graves' hyperthyroidism and ophthalmopathy. Turning to the study itself: Blood from the periphery was taken at initial diagnosis, before any treatment.

Study-wide results and caveats: The majority of expanded thyroid clonotypes above 0.001 also appeared in blood.

The study left out patients who had uncontrolled infection, other autoimmune disease, pregnancy or lactation. On the basis of clinical symptoms, serum thyroxine and TRAb, thyroid ultrasound and orbital computed tomography, diagnoses were made. Authors of the study amplified TCR beta CDR3 regions from RNA transcripts. The HTBI set primed first-round TCR CDR3 RT-PCR. Each CDR3 protein gets one entry after TCRdb re-called the multiplex PCR reads with MiXCR. The table lists 650,000 to 700,000 distinct CDR3 sequences, 17% of them singletons. The genes are TRBV7-9 and TRBJ2-1, with D possibly matching TRBD2 (5 bases). The origin of this receptor is a man over 45 with Graves' hyperthyroidism. Sequencing was performed on blood. The CDR3 DNA reads as TGTGCCAGCAGCTATGCGGGCCGCATCCTCGGAGAGCAGTTCTTC. Amino acids: CASSYAGRILGEQFF.